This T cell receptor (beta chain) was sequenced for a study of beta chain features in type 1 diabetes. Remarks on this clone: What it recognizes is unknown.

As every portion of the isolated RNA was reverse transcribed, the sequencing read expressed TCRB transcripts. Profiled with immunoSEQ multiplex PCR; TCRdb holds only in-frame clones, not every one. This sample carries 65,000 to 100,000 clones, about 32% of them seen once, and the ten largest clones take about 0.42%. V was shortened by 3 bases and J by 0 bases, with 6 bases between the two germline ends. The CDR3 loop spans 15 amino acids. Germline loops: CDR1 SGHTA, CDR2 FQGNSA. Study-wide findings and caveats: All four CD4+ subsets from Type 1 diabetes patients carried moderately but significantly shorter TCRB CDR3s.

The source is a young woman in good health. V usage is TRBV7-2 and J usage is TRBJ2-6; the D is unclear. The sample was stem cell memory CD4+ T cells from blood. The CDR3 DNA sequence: TGTGCCAGCAGCTTGTTGAGCTCTGGGGCCAACGTCCTGACTTTC. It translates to CASSLLSSGANVLTF. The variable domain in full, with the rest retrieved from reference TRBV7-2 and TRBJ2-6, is GAGVSQSPSNKVTEKGKDVELRCDPISGHTALYWYRQSLGQGLEFLIYFQGNSAPDKSGLPSDRFSAERTGGSVSTLTIQRTQQEDSAVYLCASSLLSSGANVLTFGAGSRLTVL.